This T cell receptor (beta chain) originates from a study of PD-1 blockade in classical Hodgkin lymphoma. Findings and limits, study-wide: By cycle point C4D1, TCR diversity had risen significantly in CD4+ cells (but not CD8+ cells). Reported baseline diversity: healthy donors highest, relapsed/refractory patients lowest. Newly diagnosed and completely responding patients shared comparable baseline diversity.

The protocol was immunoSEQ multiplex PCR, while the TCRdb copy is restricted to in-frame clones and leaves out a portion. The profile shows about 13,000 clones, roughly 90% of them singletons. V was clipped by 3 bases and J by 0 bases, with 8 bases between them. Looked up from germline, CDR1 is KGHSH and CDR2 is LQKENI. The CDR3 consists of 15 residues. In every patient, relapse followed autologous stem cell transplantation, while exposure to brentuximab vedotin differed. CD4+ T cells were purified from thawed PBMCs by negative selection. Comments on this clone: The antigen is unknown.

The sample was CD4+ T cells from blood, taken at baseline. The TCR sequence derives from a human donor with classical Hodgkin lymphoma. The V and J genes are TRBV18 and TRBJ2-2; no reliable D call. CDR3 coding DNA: TGTGCCAGCTCACCTAGCAGATCGAACACCGGGGAGCTGTTTTTT. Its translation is CASSPSRSNTGELFF.